This T cell receptor (beta chain) derives from a study of shared clonotypes between healthy human individuals. Germline V gene lookup returns CDR1 MNHEY and CDR2 SMNVEV (reference sequence). This CDR3 contains 15 residues. V dropped 5 bases and J dropped 0; count of bases not matched to a gene: 6. Study findings and constraints: Sharing across four donors was highest in naive CD4 (around 5%) and lowest in memory CD8 (approximately 0.4%). Clonotype sharing among donors likely depends on sequencing depth. Sample collection involved blood only; tissue repertoires are likely different.

Naive-designated CD8 cells lacked CD45RO, were positively enriched for CCR7, and omitted terminally differentiated effector memory CD45RA+ cells. As to this clone: The target antigen is unknown.

Only in-frame clones appear in the TCRdb table, and some are missing; sequencing was by immunoSEQ multiplex PCR. In the table there are approximately 2,200,000 clones, roughly 91% of which are singletons. This sequence originates from a man aged 18 to 35 in good health. Some clones in this sample may be carry-over from other donors' samples. Sequencing was carried out using naive CD8+ T cells from PBMCs. This chain connects TRBV27 to TRBJ1-1, with 7 bases fitting TRBD1. CDR3 residues: CASSRLTGMNTEAFF. The CDR3 DNA is TGTGCCAGCAGTAGGCTGACAGGGATGAACACTGAAGCTTTCTTT.